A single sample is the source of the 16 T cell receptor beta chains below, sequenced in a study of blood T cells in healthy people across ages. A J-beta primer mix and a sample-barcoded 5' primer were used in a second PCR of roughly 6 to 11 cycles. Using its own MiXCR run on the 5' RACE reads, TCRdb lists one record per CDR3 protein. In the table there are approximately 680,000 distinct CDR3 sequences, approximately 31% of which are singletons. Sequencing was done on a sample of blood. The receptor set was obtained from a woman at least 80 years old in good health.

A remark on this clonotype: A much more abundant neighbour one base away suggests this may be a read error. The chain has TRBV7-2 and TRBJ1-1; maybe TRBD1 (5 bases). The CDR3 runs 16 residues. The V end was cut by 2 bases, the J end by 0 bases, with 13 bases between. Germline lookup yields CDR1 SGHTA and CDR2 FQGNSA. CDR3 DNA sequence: TGTGCCAGCAGCTTACTCATGGGCAGGGTGAACACTGAAGCTTTCTTT. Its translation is CASSLLMGRVNTEAFF.

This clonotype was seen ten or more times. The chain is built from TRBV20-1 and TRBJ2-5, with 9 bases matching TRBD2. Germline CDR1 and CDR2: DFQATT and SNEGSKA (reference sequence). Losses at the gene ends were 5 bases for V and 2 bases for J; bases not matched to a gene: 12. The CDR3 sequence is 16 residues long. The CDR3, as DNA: TGCAGTGCTCTCTCGGGAAGCGGGGGGCCTCAAGAGACCCAGTACTTC. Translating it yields CSALSGSGGPQETQYF.

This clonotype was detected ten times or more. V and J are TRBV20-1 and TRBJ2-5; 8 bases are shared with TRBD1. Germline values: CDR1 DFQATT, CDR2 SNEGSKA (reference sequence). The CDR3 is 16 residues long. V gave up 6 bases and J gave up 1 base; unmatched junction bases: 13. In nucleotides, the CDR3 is TGCAGTGCCACCGTCCCCGGGACAGGATCCCAAGAGACCCAGTACTTC. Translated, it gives CSATVPGTGSQETQYF.

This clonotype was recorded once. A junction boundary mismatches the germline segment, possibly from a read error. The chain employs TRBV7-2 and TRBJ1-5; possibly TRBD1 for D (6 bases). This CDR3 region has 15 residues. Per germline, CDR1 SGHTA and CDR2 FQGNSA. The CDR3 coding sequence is TGTGCCAACAGCCCGAACAGGGTGTCCAATCAGCCCCAGCATTTT. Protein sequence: CANSPNRVSNQPQHF. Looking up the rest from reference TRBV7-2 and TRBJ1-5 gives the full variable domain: GAGVSQSPSNKVTEKGKDVELRCDPISGHTALYWYRQSLGQGLEFLIYFQGNSAPDKSGLPSDRFSAERTGGSVSTLTIQRTQQEDSAVYLCANSPNRVSNQPQHFGDGTRLSIL.

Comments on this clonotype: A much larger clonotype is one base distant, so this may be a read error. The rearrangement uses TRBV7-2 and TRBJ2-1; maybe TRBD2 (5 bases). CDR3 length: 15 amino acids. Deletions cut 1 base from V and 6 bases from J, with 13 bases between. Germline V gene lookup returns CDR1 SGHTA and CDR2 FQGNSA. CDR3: CASSLGGWGCNEQFF. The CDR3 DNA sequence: TGTGCCAGCAGCTTAGGCGGGTGGGGATGCAATGAGCAGTTCTTC.

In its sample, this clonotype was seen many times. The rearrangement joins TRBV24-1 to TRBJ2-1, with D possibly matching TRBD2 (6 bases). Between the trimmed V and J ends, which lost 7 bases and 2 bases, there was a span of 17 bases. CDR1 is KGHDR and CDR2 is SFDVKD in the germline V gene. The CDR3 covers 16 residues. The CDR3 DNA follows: TGTGCCACCAGGGTCTCTCGGGACTTAGCCTACAATGAGCAGTTCTTC. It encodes CATRVSRDLAYNEQFF.

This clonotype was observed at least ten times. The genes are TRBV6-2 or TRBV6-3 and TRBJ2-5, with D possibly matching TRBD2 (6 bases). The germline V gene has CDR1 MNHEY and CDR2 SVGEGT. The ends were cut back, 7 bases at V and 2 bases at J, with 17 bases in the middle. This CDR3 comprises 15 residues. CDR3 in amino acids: CASMELADHQETQYF. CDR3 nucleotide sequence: TGTGCCAGCATGGAATTAGCGGACCATCAAGAGACCCAGTACTTC.

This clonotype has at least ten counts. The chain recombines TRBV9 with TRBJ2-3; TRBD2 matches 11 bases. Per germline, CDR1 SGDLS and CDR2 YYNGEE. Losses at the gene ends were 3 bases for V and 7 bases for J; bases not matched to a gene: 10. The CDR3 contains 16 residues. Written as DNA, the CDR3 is TGTGCCAGCAGCGCCCTTAGCGGGGGGGCAAGCTATACGCAGTATTTT. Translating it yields CASSALSGGASYTQYF.

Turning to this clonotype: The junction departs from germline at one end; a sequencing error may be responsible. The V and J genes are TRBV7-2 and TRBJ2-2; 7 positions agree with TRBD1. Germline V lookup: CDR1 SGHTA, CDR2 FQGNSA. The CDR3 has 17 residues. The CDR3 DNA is TGTGCCGGCAGCTCTCAAAGGACAGGCCCTAACACCGGGGAGCTGTTTTTT. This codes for CAGSSQRTGPNTGELFF.

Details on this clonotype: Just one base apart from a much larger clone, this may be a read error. CDR3 residues: CSVPRMGGNTEAFF. CDR3 nucleotides: TGCAGTGTTCCCCGGATGGGGGGGAACACTGAAGCTTTCTTT. The chain joins TRBV20-1 to TRBJ1-1; possibly TRBD1 for D (5 bases). V lost 7 bases to trimming and J lost 1 base, with 16 bases between them. This CDR3 contains 14 residues. In germline, CDR1 is DFQATT, CDR2 SNEGSKA (reference sequence).

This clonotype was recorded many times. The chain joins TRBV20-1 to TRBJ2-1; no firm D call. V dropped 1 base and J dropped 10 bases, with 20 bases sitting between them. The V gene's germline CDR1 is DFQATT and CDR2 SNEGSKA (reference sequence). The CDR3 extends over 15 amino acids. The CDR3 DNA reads TGCAGTGCTAGAGCCCCACCAACCAACAGCAGAGAGCAGTTCTTC. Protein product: CSARAPPTNSREQFF.

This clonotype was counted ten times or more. This chain's CDR3 is CASSSFHNEQFF. The CDR3 nucleotides are TGTGCCAGCAGCTCATTCCACAATGAGCAGTTCTTC. This sequence joins TRBV7-9 and TRBJ2-1, with D uncertain. Germline lookup yields CDR1 SEHNR and CDR2 FQNEAQ (reference sequence). V lost 4 bases and J lost 5, with 6 bases in between. CDR3 length: 12 amino acids.

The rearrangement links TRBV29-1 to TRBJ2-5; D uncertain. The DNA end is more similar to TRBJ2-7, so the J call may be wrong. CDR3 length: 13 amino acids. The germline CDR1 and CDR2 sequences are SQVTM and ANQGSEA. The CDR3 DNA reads TGCAGCGTTGAAGACGAGCTATCCTACGAGCAGTACTTC. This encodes CSVEDELSYEQYF.

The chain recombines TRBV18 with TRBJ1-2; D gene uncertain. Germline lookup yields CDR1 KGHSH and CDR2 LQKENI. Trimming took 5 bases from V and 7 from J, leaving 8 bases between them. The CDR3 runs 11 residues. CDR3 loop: CASSIMGGYTF. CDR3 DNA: TGTGCCAGCTCAATAATGGGTGGCTACACCTTC.

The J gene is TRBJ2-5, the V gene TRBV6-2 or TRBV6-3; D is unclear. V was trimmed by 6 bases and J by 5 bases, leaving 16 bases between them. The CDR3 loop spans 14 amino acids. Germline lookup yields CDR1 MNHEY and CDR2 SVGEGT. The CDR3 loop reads CASSLDPNAETQYF. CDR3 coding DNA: TGTGCCAGCAGCCTCGACCCTAACGCGGAGACCCAGTACTTC.

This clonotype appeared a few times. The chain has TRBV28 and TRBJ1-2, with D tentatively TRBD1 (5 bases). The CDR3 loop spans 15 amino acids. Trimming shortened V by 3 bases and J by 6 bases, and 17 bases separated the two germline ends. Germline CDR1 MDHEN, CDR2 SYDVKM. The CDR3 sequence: CASSLWAGPSDGYTF. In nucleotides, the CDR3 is TGTGCCAGCAGTTTGTGGGCAGGGCCATCCGATGGCTACACCTTC.